This TCR beta chain stems from a study of CD8 T cells in ankylosing spondylitis. Using quantitative 5'-RACE with molecular barcodes, the authors made TCR beta libraries. TCRdb re-called the 5' RACE reads with MiXCR, one entry per CDR3 protein. The sample has about 700,000 distinct CDR3 sequences; 15% to 20% are singletons. Study findings and constraints: The study looked at matched synovial fluid samples from ankylosing spondylitis patients. Disease-linked clones were reported to be significantly enriched there. Disease-linked clones were CD8+ and relatively rare in peripheral blood. Within ankylosing spondylitis blood, a TCR beta motif made up of fewer than ten highly homologous variants appeared to be characteristic. Some of these motif variants have turned up before, in reports on reactive arthritis synovial fluid and blood.

CDR3 length: 15 amino acids. Per germline, CDR1 SGHRS and CDR2 YFSETQ. V shed 4 bases and J 5 bases; nucleotides not matched to a gene: 3. On this clonotype itself: The target antigen is unknown.

This TCR was sampled from a male donor with ankylosing spondylitis. The V and J genes are TRBV5-1 and TRBJ2-2, with 12 bases that match TRBD1. Sequencing input: blood, either unsorted or a sorted T cell fraction (not recorded which). The DNA of the CDR3 is TGCGCCAGCAGCCGGGACAGGGGGCAGACCGGGGAGCTGTTTTTT. This gives the protein CASSRDRGQTGELFF. Drawing the rest from reference TRBV5-1 and TRBJ2-2, the complete variable domain is KAGVTQTPRYLIKTRGQQVTLSCSPISGHRSVSWYQQTPGQGLQFLFEYFSETQRNKGNFPGRFSGRQFSNSRSEMNVSTLELGDSALYLCASSRDRGQTGELFFGEGSRLTVL.